A selection of T cell receptor beta chains follows, all from one sample in a study of blood T cell repertoires in COVID-19. Repertoires were generated with immunoSEQ multiplex PCR, while TCRdb's copy carries only in-frame clones and drops some. The data contain tens of thousands of clones, 89% of them singletons. The sequenced sample consisted of peripheral blood. These TCRs come from a man aged 50 to 59 with COVID-19, enrolled during active disease. CDR3s leave out the opening cysteine and the closing phenylalanine or tryptophan. The order of the fields is V gene, D gene, CDR3 protein. D genes are given only for firm matches.

v_gene: TRBV12-3/TRBV12-4
d_gene: TRBD2
CDR3aa: ASSPGTSNEQY

v_gene: TRBV6-5
d_gene: TRBD2
CDR3aa: ASSSGGGTDTQY

v_gene: TRBV6-2/TRBV6-3
d_gene: TRBD1
CDR3aa: ASSQGAYNSPLH

v_gene: TRBV7-9
d_gene: .
CDR3aa: ASSLSGYEQY

v_gene: TRBV7-9
d_gene: TRBD1
CDR3aa: ASSLERTGGTEAF

v_gene: TRBV7-9
d_gene: .
CDR3aa: ASSLDHVLSSYNSPLH

v_gene: TRBV6-2/TRBV6-3
d_gene: .
CDR3aa: ASSYDSSGANVLT

v_gene: TRBV7-9
d_gene: TRBD1
CDR3aa: ASSRGTGYFSGNTIY

v_gene: TRBV5-1
d_gene: TRBD1
CDR3aa: ASSIRTGSNTGELF

v_gene: TRBV28
d_gene: TRBD1
CDR3aa: ASSRTGGLSLLGYT

v_gene: TRBV9
d_gene: TRBD1
CDR3aa: ASSYRDRGFQETQY

v_gene: TRBV19
d_gene: TRBD1
CDR3aa: ASSTRTGTSYEQY

v_gene: TRBV30
d_gene: .
CDR3aa: AWSVSSIPFTSEQY

v_gene: TRBV7-8
d_gene: TRBD1
CDR3aa: ASSLAQLGQARSNQPQH

v_gene: TRBV5-4
d_gene: .
CDR3aa: ASSLGLATSTDTQY

v_gene: TRBV9
d_gene: .
CDR3aa: ASSPGGGSEKLF

v_gene: TRBV6-2/TRBV6-3
d_gene: .
CDR3aa: ASSYQGFSGYT

v_gene: TRBV29-1
d_gene: .
CDR3aa: SVAQTNYGYT

v_gene: TRBV19
d_gene: .
CDR3aa: ASSIEGASGEKLF

v_gene: TRBV3-1/TRBV3-2
d_gene: .
CDR3aa: ASRQAAEAF

v_gene: TRBV7-8
d_gene: TRBD1
CDR3aa: ASSLAHFGTGGREEKLF

v_gene: TRBV6-5
d_gene: TRBD1
CDR3aa: ATGDRVPYNSPLH

v_gene: TRBV29-1
d_gene: TRBD1
CDR3aa: SSRLGQGNTGELF

v_gene: TRBV24-1
d_gene: TRBD1
CDR3aa: ATSAPPGTGDYGYT

v_gene: TRBV5-5
d_gene: .
CDR3aa: ASSYSGGSGELF

v_gene: TRBV6-5
d_gene: .
CDR3aa: ASSPSAGNEQF